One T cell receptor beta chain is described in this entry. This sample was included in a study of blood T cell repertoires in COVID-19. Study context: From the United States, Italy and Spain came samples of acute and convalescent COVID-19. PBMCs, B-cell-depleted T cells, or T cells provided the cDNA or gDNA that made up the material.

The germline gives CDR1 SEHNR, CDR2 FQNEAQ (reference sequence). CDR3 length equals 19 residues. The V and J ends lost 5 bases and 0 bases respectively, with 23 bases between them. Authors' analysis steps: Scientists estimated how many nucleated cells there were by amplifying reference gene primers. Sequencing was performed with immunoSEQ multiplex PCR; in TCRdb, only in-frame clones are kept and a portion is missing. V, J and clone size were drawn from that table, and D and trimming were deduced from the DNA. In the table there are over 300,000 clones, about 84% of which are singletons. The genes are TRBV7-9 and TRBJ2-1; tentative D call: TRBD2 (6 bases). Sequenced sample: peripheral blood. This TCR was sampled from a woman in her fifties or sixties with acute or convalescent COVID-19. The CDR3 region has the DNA TGTGCCAGCAGCCCCCCAGCGGTGCGGGATCGAAACTCCTACAATGAGCAGTTCTTC. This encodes CASSPPAVRDRNSYNEQFF.